This is a list of T cell receptor beta chains from one sample in a study of beta chain features in type 1 diabetes. The data were produced by immunoSEQ multiplex PCR, yet TCRdb's version contains in-frame clones alone and is incomplete. The table lists about 16,000 clones, around 59% of them singletons. The sequenced sample was stem cell memory CD4+ T cells from blood. These receptors were obtained from a young woman in good health. The CDR3 runs from the conserved cysteine through the conserved F or W. The D gene is left open where the match is weak. Not every row has a clone size; where given, it reads once, few, many or a size class.

TGCGCCAGCAGCTTACAGGGGGCGCTTAACTATGGCTACACCTTC,CASSLQGALNYGYTF,TRBD1,.,TRBJ1-2,TRBV5-1
TGTGCCAGCAGCCAGACAAACCAGGGCTACACCTTC,CASSQTNQGYTF,.,.,TRBJ1-2,TRBV7-9
TGTGCCAGCAGCTTAGGACAAAACTCCTACGAGCAGTACTTC,CASSLGQNSYEQYF,.,.,TRBJ2-7,TRBV11-2
TGCAGTGCTAGTGGCCTTGAGCAGTTCTTC,CSASGLEQFF,.,.,TRBJ2-1,TRBV20-1
TGTGCCAGCAGTGAAGCGCGGGGGACAGGGCAGCGGCAGTACTTC,CASSEARGTGQRQYF,TRBD1,.,TRBJ2-7,TRBV6-1
TGTGCCAGCAGACGAACGGGACAGGGGGCCCGGGAGACCCAGTACTTC,CASRRTGQGARETQYF,TRBD1,.,TRBJ2-5,TRBV5-8
TGTGCCAGTAACGCAGGCCTTAATGAAAAACTGTTTTTT,CASNAGLNEKLFF,.,.,TRBJ1-4,TRBV19
TGCGCCAGCAGTGGCCGGGACAGGCTGAATGAAAAACTGTTTTTT,CASSGRDRLNEKLFF,TRBD1,.,TRBJ1-4,TRBV10-1
TGCGCCAGCAGCTTGCGTCGCCAGAAGAACACTGAAGCTTTCTTT,CASSLRRQKNTEAFF,.,.,TRBJ1-1,TRBV5-1
TGTGCCAGCAGCTTAGGAGAGGGCTACGAGCAGTACTTC,CASSLGEGYEQYF,.,.,TRBJ2-7,TRBV11-2
TGCGCCAGCAGCTTAGGACAGAGCTCCTCTGGAAACACCATATATTTT,CASSLGQSSSGNTIYF,.,.,TRBJ1-3,TRBV5-1
TGCGCCAGCAGCTTGGAGGTAGCCGGAGGGGATACGCAGTATTTT,CASSLEVAGGDTQYF,.,.,TRBJ2-3,TRBV5-1
TGTGCCTGGAGTGTACAGACCTTAGGGCAGTACTTC,CAWSVQTLGQYF,.,.,TRBJ2-7,TRBV30
TGTGCCAGCAGCTACAGGACTAACTATGGCTACACCTTC,CASSYRTNYGYTF,.,.,TRBJ1-2,TRBV2
TGCAGCGTTTTCCGGGACAGGGGGGAAGGATATGGCTACACCTTC,CSVFRDRGEGYGYTF,TRBD1,few,TRBJ1-2,TRBV29-1
TGCGCCAGCAGCTTGACAGCGGGAGGGCCCACTAGCACAGATACGCAGTATTTT,CASSLTAGGPTSTDTQYF,TRBD2,once,TRBJ2-3,TRBV5-1
TGTGCCAGCAGCTCTAGCGGGGGCTACAATGAGCAGTTCTTC,CASSSSGGYNEQFF,TRBD2,.,TRBJ2-1,TRBV7-2
TGTGCCAGCAGTCCGGCCCCAGGGGTTCAGCCCCAGCATTTT,CASSPAPGVQPQHF,.,.,TRBJ1-5,TRBV28
TGTGCCAGCAGCCAAAAGATTAGCGTGACCGGGGAGCTGTTTTTT,CASSQKISVTGELFF,.,once,TRBJ2-2,TRBV16
TGTGCCAGCAGCTTGTATGGGGCTAGGACTGAAGCTTTCTTT,CASSLYGARTEAFF,.,.,TRBJ1-1,TRBV5-8
TGTGCCACCAGCCAGACCCCGGGGGGATTAAACACTGAAGCTTTCTTT,CATSQTPGGLNTEAFF,.,.,TRBJ1-1,TRBV15
TGCAGCGTTGAATCCAGCGGAGGCGGCGAGCAGTACTTC,CSVESSGGGEQYF,.,.,TRBJ2-7,TRBV29-1
TGTGCCAGCAGTCGACAGGGGGGGAAACAGCCCCAGCATTTT,CASSRQGGKQPQHF,TRBD1,.,TRBJ1-5,TRBV6-6
TGCGCCAGCAGCTCAACAGGGTCCAATGAGCAGTTCTTC,CASSSTGSNEQFF,.,.,TRBJ2-1,TRBV5-1
TGCAGCGTTGAGCCAGAAAATGAGCAGTTCTTC,CSVEPENEQFF,.,few,TRBJ2-1,TRBV29-1
TGTGCCAGCAGCTTAGCGGGGGGGAGGAACACTGAAGCTTTCTTT,CASSLAGGRNTEAFF,.,.,TRBJ1-1,TRBV7-8
TGCAGCGTCTTAGGCGGGGGCTCCTACAATGAGCAGTTCTTC,CSVLGGGSYNEQFF,TRBD2,.,TRBJ2-1,TRBV29-1
TGTGCCTGGAAAGGTATCCAGGGGGTCAACACTGAAGCTTTCTTT,CAWKGIQGVNTEAFF,TRBD1,once,TRBJ1-1,TRBV30
TGTGCCAGCAGCTTGTTGCGGACTAGCGGGAGGGGGGCAGATACGCAGTATTTT,CASSLLRTSGRGADTQYF,TRBD2,.,TRBJ2-3,TRBV7-2
TGTGCCAGCAGCTTGACAGGGCTGTATGGCTACACCTTC,CASSLTGLYGYTF,TRBD1,.,TRBJ1-2,TRBV7-9
TGTGCCAGCAGGAAAATGCTACTGTCAGATACGCAGTATTTT,CASRKMLLSDTQYF,.,.,TRBJ2-3,TRBV11-2
TGCGCCAGCAGCCAATTGAGGACGGACTACACTGAAGCTTTCTTT,CASSQLRTDYTEAFF,.,few,TRBJ1-1,TRBV4-1
TGTGCCTGGAGGAAGTGGGGACAGGGCAACTCCTACGAGCAGTACTTC,CAWRKWGQGNSYEQYF,TRBD1,.,TRBJ2-7,TRBV30
TGTGCCAGTAGTATATTCAGCGGGAGGGCCGCCAAAAACATTCAGTACTTC,CASSIFSGRAAKNIQYF,TRBD2,.,TRBJ2-4,TRBV19
TGTGCCAGCACCCGGGGAGGTAGGGGTCAAGAGACCCAGTACTTC,CASTRGGRGQETQYF,.,.,TRBJ2-5,TRBV5-4
TGCGCCAGCAGCTTGGTAGGCGGGGTGAGCGTAGTAACTGAAGCTTTCTTT,CASSLVGGVSVVTEAFF,.,.,TRBJ1-1,TRBV5-1
TGTGCCAGCAGCTCGGGGGGTGGTGGCTACAATGAGCAGTTCTTC,CASSSGGGGYNEQFF,TRBD2,few,TRBJ2-1,TRBV7-3
TGTGCCAGCAGCCCGGACAGGACATCCTACGAGCAGTACTTC,CASSPDRTSYEQYF,TRBD1,.,TRBJ2-7,TRBV2
TGTGCCAGCAGCTTAGGAGGCGGATCCTCTGGAAACACCATATATTTT,CASSLGGGSSGNTIYF,.,.,TRBJ1-3,TRBV11-3
TGTGCCACCTCGACAGGGTCTGACACTGAAGCTTTCTTT,CATSTGSDTEAFF,TRBD1,once,TRBJ1-1,TRBV6-1
TGTGCCTGGAGCCCCCTGTCCAAGGAGGGCTACACCTTC,CAWSPLSKEGYTF,.,once,TRBJ1-2,TRBV30